This T cell receptor (beta chain) is drawn from a study of T cell repertoires in cytomegalovirus infection. Study-wide context: TCR beta signatures that were public indicated CMV infection and matching HLA type. Study results and caveats: Cumulative public TCR beta family frequency identified carriers of CMV plus the relevant HLA. Ex vivo, HLA-C-restricted CMV-specific TCR beta clonotypes prevailed over the rest of the response.

This clonotype was counted only a few times. What it binds is unknown. TCRdb reprocessed the reads with MiXCR, giving one entry per CDR3 protein. The repertoire includes around 530,000 distinct CDR3 sequences, 26% of them detected once, and 13% sits in the top ten. The V end was cut by 5 bases, the J end by 8 bases, with 16 bases between. Germline CDR1 is MDHEN and CDR2 is SYDVKM. CDR3 size: 14 residues. The chain carries TRBV28 and TRBJ2-1; D call uncertain. The sequence derives from a human donor in good health (CMV status not recorded). Some clones in this sample may be carry-over from other donors' samples. Sequencing input: PBMCs. CDR3 loop: CASSRLNPPYEQFF. In DNA form, the CDR3 reads TGTGCCAGCAGTAGACTCAACCCTCCCTATGAGCAGTTCTTC.